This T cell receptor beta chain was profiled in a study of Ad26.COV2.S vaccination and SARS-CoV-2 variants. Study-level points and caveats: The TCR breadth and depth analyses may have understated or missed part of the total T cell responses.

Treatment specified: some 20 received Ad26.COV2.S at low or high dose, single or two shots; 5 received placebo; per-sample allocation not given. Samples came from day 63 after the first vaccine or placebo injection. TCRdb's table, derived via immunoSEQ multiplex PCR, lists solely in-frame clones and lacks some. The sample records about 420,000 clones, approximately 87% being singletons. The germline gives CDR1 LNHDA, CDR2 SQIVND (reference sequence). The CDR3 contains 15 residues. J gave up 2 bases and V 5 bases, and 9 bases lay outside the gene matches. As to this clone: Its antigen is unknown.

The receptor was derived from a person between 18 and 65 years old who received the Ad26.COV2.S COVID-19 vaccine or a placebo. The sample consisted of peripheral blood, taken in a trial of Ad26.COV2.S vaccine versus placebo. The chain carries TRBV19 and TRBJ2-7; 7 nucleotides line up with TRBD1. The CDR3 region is CASSPLSGQPYEQYF. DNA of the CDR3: TGTGCCAGTAGTCCTCTATCGGGACAGCCCTACGAGCAGTACTTC.